This T cell receptor beta chain was recovered during a study of response to subunit inactivated influenza vaccine. Study-level points and caveats: It was the authors' suggestion that each seasonal influenza vaccination recruits few new T cells.

MiXCR, applied by TCRdb to the RT-PCR reads, yields one record per CDR3 protein. The data show more than 600,000 distinct CDR3 sequences, under 20% seen once. To note about this clonotype: Its antigen is still unknown.

V lost 7 bases and J lost 5; bases outside the gene matches: 13. Germline lookup yields CDR1 DFQATT and CDR2 SNEGSKA (reference sequence). This CDR3 spans 15 amino acids. This chain joins TRBV20-1 and TRBJ2-1, with 8 bases matching TRBD2. The material was PBMCs from blood, obtained less than 6 days after vaccination. The source of this sequence is a man between 50 and 59 years old who received an inactivated influenza vaccine. CDR3 coding DNA: TGCAGTGGTTCCTCCGCGGGGGGTTTTAACAATGAGCAGTTCTTC. Translated: CSGSSAGGFNNEQFF.